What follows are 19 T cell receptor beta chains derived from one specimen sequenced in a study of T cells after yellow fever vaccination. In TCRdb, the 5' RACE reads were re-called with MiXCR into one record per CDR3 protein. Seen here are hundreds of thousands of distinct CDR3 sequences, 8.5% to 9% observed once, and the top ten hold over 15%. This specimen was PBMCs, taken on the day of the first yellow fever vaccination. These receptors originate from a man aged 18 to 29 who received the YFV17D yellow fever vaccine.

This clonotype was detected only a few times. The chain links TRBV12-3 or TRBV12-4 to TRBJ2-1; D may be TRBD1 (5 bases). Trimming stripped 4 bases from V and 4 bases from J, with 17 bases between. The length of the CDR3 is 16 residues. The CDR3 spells CASSYDFRQIYNEQFF. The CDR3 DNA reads TGTGCCAGCAGTTATGATTTCCGACAGATTTACAATGAGCAGTTCTTC.

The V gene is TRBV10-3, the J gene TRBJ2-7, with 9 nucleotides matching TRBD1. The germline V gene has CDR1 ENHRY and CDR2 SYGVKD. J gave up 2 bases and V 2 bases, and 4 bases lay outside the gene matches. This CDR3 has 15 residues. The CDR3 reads CAISEADRGTYEQYV. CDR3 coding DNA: TGTGCCATCAGTGAGGCGGACAGGGGCACCTACGAGCAGTACGTC.

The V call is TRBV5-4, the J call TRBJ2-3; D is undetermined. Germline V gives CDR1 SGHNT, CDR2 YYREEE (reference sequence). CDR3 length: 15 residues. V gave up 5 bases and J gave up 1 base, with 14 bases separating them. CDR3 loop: CASRNGRAGTDTQYF. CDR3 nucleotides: TGTGCCAGCAGGAATGGGCGCGCGGGCACAGATACGCAGTATTTT.

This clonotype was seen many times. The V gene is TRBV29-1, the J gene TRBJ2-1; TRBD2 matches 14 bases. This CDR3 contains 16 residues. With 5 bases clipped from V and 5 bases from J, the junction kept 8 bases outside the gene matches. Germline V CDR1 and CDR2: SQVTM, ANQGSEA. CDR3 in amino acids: CSVFRTSGGSHNEQFF. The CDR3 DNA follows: TGCAGCGTTTTTCGGACTAGCGGGGGGTCCCACAATGAGCAGTTCTTC.

The CDR3 DNA sequence: TGTGCCAGCAGTTCGGACAGGGGGCGAGGGAATTCACCCCTCCACTTT. It specifies CASSSDRGRGNSPLHF. The rearrangement links TRBV5-5 to TRBJ1-6; 11 bases line up with TRBD1. V shed 5 bases and J 7 bases; nucleotides not matched to a gene: 8. This CDR3 has 16 amino acids. Looked up from germline, CDR1 is SGHKS and CDR2 is YYEKEE (reference sequence).

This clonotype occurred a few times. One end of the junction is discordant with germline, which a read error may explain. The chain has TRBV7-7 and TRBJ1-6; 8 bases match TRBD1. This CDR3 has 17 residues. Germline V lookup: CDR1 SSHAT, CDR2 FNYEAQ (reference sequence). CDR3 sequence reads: CASSHTTFRGPNSPLHF. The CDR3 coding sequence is TGTGCTAGCAGCCATACCACCTTCAGGGGGCCAAATTCACCCCTCCACTTT.

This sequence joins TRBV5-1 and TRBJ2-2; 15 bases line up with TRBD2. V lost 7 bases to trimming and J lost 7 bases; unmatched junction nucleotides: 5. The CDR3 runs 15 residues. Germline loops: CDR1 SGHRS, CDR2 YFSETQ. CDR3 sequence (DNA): TGCGCCAGCGGGACTAGCGGGGGGCTACGCGGGGAGCTGTTTTTT. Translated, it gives CASGTSGGLRGELFF.

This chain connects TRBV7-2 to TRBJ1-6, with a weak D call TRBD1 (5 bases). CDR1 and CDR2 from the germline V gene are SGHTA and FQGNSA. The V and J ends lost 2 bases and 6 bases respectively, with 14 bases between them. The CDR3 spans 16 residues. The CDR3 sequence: CASSLLDAGSNSPLHF. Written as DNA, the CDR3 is TGTGCCAGCAGCTTACTTGACGCAGGGAGTAATTCACCCCTCCACTTT.

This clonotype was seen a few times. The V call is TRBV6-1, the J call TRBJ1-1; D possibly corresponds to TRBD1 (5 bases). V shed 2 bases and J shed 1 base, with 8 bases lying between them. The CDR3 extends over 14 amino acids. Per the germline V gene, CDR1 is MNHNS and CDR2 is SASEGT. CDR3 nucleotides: TGTGCCAGCAGTGAATATAGGGGGAACACTGAAGCTTTCTTT. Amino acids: CASSEYRGNTEAFF.

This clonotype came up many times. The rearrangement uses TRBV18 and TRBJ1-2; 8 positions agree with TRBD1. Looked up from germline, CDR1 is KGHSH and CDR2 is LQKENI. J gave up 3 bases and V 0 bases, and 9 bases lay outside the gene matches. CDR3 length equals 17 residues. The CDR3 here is CASSPPSGRGLYYGYTF. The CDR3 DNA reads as TGTGCCAGCTCACCACCGAGCGGCAGGGGGCTCTACTATGGCTACACCTTC.

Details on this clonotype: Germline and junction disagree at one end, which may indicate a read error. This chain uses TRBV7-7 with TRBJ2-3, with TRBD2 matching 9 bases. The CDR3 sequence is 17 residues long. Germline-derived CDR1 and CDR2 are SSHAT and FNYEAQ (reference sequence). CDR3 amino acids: CASSPGEGSGGSDTQYF. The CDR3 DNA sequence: TGTGCTAGCAGCCCCGGTGAAGGTAGCGGGGGCTCAGATACGCAGTATTTT.

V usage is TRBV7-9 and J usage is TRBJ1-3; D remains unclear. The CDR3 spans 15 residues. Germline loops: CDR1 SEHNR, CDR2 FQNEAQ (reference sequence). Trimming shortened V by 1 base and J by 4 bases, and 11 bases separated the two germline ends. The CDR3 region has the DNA TGTGCCAGCAGCTTAGTGTCCCCGTCCGGAAACACCATATATTTT. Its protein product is CASSLVSPSGNTIYF.

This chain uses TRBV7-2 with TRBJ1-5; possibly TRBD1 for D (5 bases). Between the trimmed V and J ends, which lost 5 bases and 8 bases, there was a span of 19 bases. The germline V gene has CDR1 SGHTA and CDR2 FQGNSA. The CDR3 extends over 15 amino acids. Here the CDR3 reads CASSPMDGGIEPQHF. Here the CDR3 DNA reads TGTGCCAGCAGCCCTATGGATGGGGGTATAGAGCCCCAGCATTTT.

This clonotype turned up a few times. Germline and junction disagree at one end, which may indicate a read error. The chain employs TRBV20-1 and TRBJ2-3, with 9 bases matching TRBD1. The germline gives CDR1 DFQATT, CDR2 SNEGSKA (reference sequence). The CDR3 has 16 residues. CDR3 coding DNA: TGCTGTGCTAAACGAACAGGGGGCGGGCTCACAGATACGCAGTATTTT. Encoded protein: CCAKRTGGGLTDTQYF.

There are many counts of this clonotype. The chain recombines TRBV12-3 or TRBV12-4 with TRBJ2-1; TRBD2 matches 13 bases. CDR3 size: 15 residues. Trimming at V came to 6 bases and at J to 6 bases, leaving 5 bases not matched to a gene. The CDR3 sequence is CASRPGTSGVNEQFF. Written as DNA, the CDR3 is TGTGCCAGCAGACCCGGGACTAGCGGGGTCAATGAGCAGTTCTTC.

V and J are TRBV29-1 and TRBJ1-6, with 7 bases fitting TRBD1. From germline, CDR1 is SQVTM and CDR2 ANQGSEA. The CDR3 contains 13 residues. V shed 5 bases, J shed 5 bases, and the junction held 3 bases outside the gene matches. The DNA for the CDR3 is TGCAGCGTTCTGACAGGGAATAATTCACCCCTCCACTTT. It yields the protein CSVLTGNNSPLHF.

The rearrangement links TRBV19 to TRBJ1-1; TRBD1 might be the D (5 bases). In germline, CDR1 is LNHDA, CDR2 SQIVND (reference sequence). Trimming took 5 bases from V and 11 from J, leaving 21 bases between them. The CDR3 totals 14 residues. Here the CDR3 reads CASSHAQGAHGAFF. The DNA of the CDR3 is TGTGCCAGTAGTCACGCCCAGGGAGCTCACGGGGCTTTCTTT.

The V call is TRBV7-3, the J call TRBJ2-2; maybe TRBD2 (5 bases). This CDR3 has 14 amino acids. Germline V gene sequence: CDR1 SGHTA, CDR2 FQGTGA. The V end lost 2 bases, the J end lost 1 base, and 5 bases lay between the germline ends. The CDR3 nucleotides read TGTGCCAGCAGCTTAGAGGGGAACACCGGGGAGCTGTTTTTT. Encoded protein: CASSLEGNTGELFF.

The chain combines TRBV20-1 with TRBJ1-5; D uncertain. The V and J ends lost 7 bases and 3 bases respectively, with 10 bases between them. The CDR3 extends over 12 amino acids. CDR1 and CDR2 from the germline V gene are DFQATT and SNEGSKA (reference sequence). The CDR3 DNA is TGCAGTGTTAGGGAGTACAATCAGCCCCAGCATTTT. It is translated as CSVREYNQPQHF.